This T cell receptor (beta chain) was captured by sequencing in a study of cytomegalovirus exposure and HLA in healthy donors. Germline V gene data show CDR1 as SEHNR and CDR2 as FQNEAQ (reference sequence). This CDR3 has 14 residues. Primers: 60 Vbeta forward and 13 Jbeta reverse. Profiling relied on immunoSEQ multiplex PCR, and the TCRdb table lists in-frame clones only, not all of them. The sample lists 150,000 to 200,000 clones; roughly 80% were seen once. The receptor's source is a woman aged 18-35 years in good health and CMV-seronegative. The sequenced material came from PBMCs. This chain uses TRBV7-9 with TRBJ2-5, with 10 bases lining up with TRBD2. Judging by the DNA end, TRBJ2-7 fits better; the J call may be wrong. The CDR3 is CASSLGLARHEQYF. CDR3 nucleotide sequence: TGTGCCAGCAGCCTGGGACTAGCGCGCCACGAGCAGTACTTC.